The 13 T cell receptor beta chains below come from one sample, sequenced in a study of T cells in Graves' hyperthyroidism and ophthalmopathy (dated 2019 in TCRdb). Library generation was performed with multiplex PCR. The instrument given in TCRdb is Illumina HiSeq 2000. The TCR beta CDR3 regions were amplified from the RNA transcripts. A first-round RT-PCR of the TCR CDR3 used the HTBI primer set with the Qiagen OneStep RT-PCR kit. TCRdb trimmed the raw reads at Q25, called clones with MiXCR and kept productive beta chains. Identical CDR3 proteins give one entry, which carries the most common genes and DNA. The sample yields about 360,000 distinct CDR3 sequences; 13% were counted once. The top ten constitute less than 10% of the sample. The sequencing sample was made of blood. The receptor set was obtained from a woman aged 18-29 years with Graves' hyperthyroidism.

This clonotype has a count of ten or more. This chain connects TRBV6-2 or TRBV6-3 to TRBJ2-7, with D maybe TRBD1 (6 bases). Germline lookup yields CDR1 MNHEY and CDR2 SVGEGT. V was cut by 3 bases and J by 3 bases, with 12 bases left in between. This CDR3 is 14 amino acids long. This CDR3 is CASSYWDKFYEQYF. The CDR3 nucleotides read TGTGCCAGCAGTTATTGGGACAAGTTCTACGAGCAGTACTTC.

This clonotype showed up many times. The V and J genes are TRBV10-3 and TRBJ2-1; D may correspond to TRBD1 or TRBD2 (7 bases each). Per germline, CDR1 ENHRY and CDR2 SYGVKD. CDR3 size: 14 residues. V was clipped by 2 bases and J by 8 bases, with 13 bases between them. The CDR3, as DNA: TGTGCCATCAGTGAGCCGACAGGGAGGGATGAGCAGTTCTTC. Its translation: CAISEPTGRDEQFF.

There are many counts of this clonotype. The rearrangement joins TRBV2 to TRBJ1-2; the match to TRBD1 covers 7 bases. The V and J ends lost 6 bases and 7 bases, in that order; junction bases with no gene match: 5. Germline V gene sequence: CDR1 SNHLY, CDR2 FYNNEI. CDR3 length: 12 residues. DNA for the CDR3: TGTGCCAGCAGAGGACAGGTCCCTGGCTACACCTTC. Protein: CASRGQVPGYTF.

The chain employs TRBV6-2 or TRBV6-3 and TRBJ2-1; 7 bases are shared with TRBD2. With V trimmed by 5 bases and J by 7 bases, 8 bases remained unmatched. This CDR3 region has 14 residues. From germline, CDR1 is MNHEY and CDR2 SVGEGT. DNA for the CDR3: TGTGCCAGCAGTGGTATCTCCGGGGGGAATGAGCAGTTCTTC. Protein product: CASSGISGGNEQFF.

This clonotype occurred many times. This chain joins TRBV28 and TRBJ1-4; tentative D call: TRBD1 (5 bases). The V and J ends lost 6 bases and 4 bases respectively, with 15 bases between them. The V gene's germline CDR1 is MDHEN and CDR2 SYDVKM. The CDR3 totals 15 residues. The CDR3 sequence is CASRLMDNRNEKLFF. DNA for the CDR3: TGTGCCAGCAGGTTAATGGACAACCGTAATGAAAAACTGTTTTTT.

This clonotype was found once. CDR3 in amino acids: CASSEFPPESSYNEQFF. The CDR3, as DNA: TGTGCCAGCAGTGAATTTCCGCCGGAGAGCTCCTACAATGAGCAGTTCTTC. The chain links TRBV2 to TRBJ2-1; D is undetermined. Trimming shortened V by 2 bases and J by 0 bases, and 14 bases separated the two germline ends. The CDR3 has 17 residues. Germline lookup yields CDR1 SNHLY and CDR2 FYNNEI.

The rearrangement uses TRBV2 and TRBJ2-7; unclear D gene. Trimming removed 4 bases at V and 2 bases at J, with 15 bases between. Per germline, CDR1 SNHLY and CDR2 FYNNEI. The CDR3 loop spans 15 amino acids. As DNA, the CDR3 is TGTGCCAGCAGTGGACTCTGGACGGAAGCCTACGAGCAGTACTTC. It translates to CASSGLWTEAYEQYF.

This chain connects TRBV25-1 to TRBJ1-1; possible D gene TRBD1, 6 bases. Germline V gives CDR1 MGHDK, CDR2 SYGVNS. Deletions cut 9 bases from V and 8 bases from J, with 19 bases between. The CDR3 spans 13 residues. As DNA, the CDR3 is TGTGCCAGGTCCTATCTTGGGACACCCGAAGCTTTCTTT. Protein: CARSYLGTPEAFF. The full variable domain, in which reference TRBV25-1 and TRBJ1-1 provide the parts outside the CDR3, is EADIYQTPRYLVIGTGKKITLECSQTMGHDKMYWYQQDPGMELHLIHYSYGVNSTEKGDLSSESTVSRIRTEHFPLTLESARPSHTSQYLCARSYLGTPEAFFGQGTRLTVV.

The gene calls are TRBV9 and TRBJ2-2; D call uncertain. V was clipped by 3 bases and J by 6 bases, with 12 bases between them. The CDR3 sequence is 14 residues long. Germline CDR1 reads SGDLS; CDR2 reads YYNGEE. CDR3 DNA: TGTGCCAGCAGCGAGACTGGCCGGCCCGGGGAGCTGTTTTTT. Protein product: CASSETGRPGELFF.

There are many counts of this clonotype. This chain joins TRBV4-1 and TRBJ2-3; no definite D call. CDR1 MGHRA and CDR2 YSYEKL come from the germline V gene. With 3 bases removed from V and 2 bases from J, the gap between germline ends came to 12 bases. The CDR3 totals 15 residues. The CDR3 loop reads CASSHLSVLTDTQYF. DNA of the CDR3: TGCGCCAGCAGCCACCTCAGCGTCCTCACAGATACGCAGTATTTT.

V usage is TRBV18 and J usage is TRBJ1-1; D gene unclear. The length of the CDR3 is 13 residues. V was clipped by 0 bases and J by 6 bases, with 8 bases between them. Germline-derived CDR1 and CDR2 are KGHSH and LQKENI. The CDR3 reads CASSPPVAAEAFF. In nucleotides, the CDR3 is TGTGCCAGCTCACCACCGGTGGCAGCTGAAGCTTTCTTT. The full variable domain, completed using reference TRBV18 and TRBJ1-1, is NAGVMQNPRHLVRRRGQEARLRCSPMKGHSHVYWYRQLPEEGLKFMVYLQKENIIDESGMPKERFSAEFPKEGPSILRIQQVVRGDSAAYFCASSPPVAAEAFFGQGTRLTVV.

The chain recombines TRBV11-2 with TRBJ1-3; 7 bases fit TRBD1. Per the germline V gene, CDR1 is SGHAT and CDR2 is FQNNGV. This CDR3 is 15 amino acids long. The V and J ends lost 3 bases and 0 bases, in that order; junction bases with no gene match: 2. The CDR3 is CASSFRQGSGNTIYF. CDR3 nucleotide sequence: TGTGCCAGCAGCTTCCGACAGGGCTCTGGAAACACCATATATTTT.

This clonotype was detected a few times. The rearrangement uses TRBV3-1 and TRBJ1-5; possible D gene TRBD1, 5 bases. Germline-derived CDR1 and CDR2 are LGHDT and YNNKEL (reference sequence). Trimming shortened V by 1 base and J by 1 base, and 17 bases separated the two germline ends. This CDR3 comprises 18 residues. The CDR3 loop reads CASSQGRISRGSNQPQHF. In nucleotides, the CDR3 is TGTGCCAGCAGCCAAGGTCGGATCTCTCGGGGGAGCAATCAGCCCCAGCATTTT.